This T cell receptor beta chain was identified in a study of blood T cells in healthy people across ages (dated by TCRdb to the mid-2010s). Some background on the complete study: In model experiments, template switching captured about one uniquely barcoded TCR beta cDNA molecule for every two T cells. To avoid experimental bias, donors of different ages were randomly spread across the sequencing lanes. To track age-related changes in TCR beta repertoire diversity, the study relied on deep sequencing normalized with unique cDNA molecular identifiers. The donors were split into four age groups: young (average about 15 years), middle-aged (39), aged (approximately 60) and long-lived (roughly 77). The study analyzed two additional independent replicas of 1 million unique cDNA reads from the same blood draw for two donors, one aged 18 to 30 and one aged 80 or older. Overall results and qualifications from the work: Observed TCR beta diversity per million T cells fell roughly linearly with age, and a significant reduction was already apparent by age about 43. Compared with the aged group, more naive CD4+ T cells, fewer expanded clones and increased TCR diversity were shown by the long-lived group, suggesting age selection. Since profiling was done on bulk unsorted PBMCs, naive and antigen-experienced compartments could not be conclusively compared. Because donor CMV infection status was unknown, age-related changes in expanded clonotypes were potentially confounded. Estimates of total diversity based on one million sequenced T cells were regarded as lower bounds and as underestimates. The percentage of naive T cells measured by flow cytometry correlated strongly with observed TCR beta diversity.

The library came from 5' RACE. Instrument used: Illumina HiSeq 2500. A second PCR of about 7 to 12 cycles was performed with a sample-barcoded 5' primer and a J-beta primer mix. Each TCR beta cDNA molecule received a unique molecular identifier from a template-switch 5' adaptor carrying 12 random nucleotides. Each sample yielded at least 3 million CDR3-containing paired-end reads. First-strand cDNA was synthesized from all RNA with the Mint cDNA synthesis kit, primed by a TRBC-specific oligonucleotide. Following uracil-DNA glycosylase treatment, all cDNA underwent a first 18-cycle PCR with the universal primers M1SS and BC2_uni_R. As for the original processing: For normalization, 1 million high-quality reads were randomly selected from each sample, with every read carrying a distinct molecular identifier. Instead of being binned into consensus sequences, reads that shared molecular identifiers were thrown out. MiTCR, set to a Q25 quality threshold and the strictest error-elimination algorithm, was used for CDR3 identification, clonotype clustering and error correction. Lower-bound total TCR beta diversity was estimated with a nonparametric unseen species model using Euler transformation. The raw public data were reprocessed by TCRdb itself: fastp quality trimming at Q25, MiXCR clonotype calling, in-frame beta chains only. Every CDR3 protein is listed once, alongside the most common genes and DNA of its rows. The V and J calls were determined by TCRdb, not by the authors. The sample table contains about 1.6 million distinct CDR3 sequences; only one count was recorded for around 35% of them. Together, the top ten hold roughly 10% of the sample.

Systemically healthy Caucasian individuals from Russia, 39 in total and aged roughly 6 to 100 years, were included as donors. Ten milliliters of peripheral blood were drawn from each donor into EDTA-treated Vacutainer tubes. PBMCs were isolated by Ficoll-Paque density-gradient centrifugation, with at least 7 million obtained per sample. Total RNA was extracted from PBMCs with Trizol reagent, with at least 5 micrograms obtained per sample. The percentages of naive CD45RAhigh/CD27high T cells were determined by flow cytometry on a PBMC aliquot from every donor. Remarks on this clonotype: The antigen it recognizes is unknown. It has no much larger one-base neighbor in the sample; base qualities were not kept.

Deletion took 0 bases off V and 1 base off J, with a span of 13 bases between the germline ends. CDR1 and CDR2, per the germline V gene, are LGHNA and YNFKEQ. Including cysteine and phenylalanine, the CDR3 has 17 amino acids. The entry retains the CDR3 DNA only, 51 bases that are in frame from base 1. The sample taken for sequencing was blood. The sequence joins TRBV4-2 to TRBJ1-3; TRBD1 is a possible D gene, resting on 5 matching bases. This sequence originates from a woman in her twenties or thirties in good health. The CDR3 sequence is CASSQERSGTSGNTIYF. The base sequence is TGTGCCAGCAGCCAAGAACGTTCCGGGACGTCTGGAAACACCATATATTTT.